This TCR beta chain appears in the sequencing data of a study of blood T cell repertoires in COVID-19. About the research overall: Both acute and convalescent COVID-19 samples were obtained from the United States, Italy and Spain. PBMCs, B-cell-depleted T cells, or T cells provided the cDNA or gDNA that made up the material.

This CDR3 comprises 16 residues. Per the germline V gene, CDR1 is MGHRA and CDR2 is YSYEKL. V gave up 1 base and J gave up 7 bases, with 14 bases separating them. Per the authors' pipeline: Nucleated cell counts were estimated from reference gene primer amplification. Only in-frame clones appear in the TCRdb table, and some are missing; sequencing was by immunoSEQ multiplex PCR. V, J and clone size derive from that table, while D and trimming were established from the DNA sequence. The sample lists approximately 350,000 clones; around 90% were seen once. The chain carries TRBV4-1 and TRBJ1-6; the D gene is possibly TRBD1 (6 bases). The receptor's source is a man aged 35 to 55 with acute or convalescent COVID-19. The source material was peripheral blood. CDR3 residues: CASSQVEGGENSPLHF. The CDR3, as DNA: TGCGCCAGCAGCCAAGTAGAAGGGGGGGAAAATTCACCCCTCCACTTT.